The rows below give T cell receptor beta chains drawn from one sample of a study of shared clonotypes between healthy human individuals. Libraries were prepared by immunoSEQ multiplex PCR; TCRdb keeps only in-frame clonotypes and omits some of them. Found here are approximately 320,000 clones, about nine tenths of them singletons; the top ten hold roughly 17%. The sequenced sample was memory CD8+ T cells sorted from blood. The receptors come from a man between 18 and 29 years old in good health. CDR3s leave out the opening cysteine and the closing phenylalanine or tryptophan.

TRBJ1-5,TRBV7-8,ASSSPPSSGGQPQH
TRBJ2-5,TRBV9,ASSVGLGGGGETQY
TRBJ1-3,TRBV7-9,ASSLGGVRNTIY
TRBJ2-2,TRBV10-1,ASSESGITGELF
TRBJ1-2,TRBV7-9,ASSFPGSLAYT
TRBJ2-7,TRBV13,ASTLMGNEQY
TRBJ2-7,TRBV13,ASSLGPSGEHEQY
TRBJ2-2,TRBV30,AWSTLAPGTGELF
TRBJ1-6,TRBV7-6,ASSLAGRGKSPLH
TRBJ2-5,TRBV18,ASSPYSEETQY
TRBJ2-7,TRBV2,ASSEVGGADYEQY
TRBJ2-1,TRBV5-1,ASSADNEQF
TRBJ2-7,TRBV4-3,ASSQETSRGLAAYEQY
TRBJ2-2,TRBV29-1,SVEWRDGTTGELF
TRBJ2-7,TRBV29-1,TTRPQGALPFYEQY